Below, 27 T cell receptor beta chains from the same sample are listed, as sequenced in a study of early T cells in non-severe SARS-CoV-2 infection. TCRdb re-derived calls from the 5' RACE reads in MiXCR, one entry per CDR3 protein. The top ten clones hold approximately 4.1% of a sample with 45,000 to 55,000 distinct CDR3 sequences, 6% to 7% of them seen once. Sequencing input: whole blood. The receptor set was obtained from an adult who was a healthcare worker with PCR-confirmed SARS-CoV-2 infection or an uninfected control (not recorded which).

CDR3 DNA sequence: TGCAGCGTTGAAGTGTGGCAGGGGAACGAAAAACTGTTTTTT. Its protein is CSVEVWQGNEKLFF. The rearrangement joins TRBV29-1 to TRBJ1-4; weak D call: TRBD1 (6 bases). V was shortened by 1 base and J by 8 bases, with 14 bases between the two germline ends. The CDR3 is 14 amino acids. CDR1 and CDR2 (germline): SQVTM, ANQGSEA.

The chain uses TRBV7-2 and TRBJ2-7; D remains unclear. There are 13 residues in the CDR3. Trimming removed 3 bases at V and 4 bases at J, with 10 bases between. Germline V gene data show CDR1 as SGHTA and CDR2 as FQGNSA. In DNA, the CDR3 is TGTGCCAGCAGCTTTACAGATGGTTACGAGCAGTACTTC. Protein product: CASSFTDGYEQYF.

This clonotype was seen many times. The chain couples TRBV6-5 to TRBJ1-4, with 8 bases aligning to TRBD1. V shed 4 bases and J 6 bases; nucleotides not matched to a gene: 4. Germline V gene lookup returns CDR1 MNHEY and CDR2 SVGAGI. The CDR3 contains 14 residues. CDR3 sequence: CASSSTGAYEKLFF. CDR3 nucleotide sequence: TGTGCCAGCAGTTCGACAGGGGCGTATGAAAAACTGTTTTTT.

This clonotype was seen many times. The V gene is TRBV15, the J gene TRBJ1-4; D may be TRBD1 (5 bases). This CDR3 has 19 residues. The ends were cut back, 1 base at V and 0 bases at J, with 18 bases in the middle. Germline V gene sequence: CDR1 LNHNV, CDR2 YYDKDF (reference sequence). CDR3 protein: CATSRAFVEGTATNEKLFF. CDR3 DNA: TGTGCCACCAGCAGAGCGTTTGTTGAGGGGACGGCAACTAATGAAAAACTGTTTTTT.

This clonotype has a handful of counts. The chain links TRBV11-2 to TRBJ2-7; TRBD1 might be the D (5 bases). Trimming removed 1 base from V and 7 bases from J, with 14 bases in between. There are 14 residues in the CDR3. Germline values: CDR1 SGHAT, CDR2 FQNNGV. The CDR3 reads CASSLGGPSPEQYF. The CDR3, as DNA: TGTGCCAGCAGCTTAGGGGGCCCATCACCGGAGCAGTACTTC.

The chain employs TRBV4-1 and TRBJ2-5; TRBD2 matches at 13 bases. The junction had 8 bases not matched to a gene; V was cut back by 3 bases and J by 1 base. The CDR3 length is 18 residues. CDR1 MGHRA and CDR2 YSYEKL come from the germline V gene. The CDR3 region is CASSHPGLAGALQETQYF. The CDR3 bases are TGCGCCAGCAGCCACCCAGGACTAGCGGGGGCACTCCAAGAGACCCAGTACTTC.

A note on this clonotype: One end of the junction fails to match germline, which may point to a read error. This chain joins TRBV29-1 and TRBJ2-7; 9 nucleotides align to TRBD1. This CDR3 contains 15 residues. Germline assignment: CDR1 SQVTM and CDR2 ANQGSEA. The DNA for the CDR3 is TGCGGCGTTGAGAGCGAAGGGACAGGGTTCCACGAGCAGTACTTC. Translated: CGVESEGTGFHEQYF.

In its sample, this clonotype was seen many times. This chain uses TRBV11-3 with TRBJ2-7; D is unresolved. The CDR3 is made up of 15 amino acids. The germline V gene has CDR1 SGHNT and CDR2 YENEEA. V lost 6 bases and J lost 0, with 15 bases in between. CDR3 in amino acids: CASRDGYSFSYEQYF. The DNA for the CDR3 is TGTGCCAGCAGGGACGGATACTCTTTCTCCTACGAGCAGTACTTC.

This clonotype was seen repeatedly, ten times or more. The V gene is TRBV4-3, the J gene TRBJ1-1; D unclear. The CDR3 is 14 residues long. V was shortened by 0 bases and J by 10 bases, with 15 bases between the two germline ends. Germline CDR1 LGHNA, CDR2 YSLEER. CDR3 amino acids: CASSQDISTPRAFF. The DNA of the CDR3 is TGCGCCAGCAGCCAAGATATCTCAACCCCGCGAGCTTTCTTT.

This clonotype was picked up many times. The V call is TRBV4-2, the J call TRBJ2-4; D is possibly TRBD1 or TRBD2 (5 bases each). The CDR3 spans 17 residues. Deletions cut 4 bases from V and 0 bases from J, with 16 bases between. Per the germline V gene, CDR1 is LGHNA and CDR2 is YNFKEQ. For the CDR3, the DNA is TGTGCCAGCAGCCCAGATTTGAGGGGAACAGCCAAAAACATTCAGTACTTC. It translates to CASSPDLRGTAKNIQYF.

This clonotype was seen a few times. This chain uses TRBV28 with TRBJ2-3, with 9 bases identical to TRBD1. V dropped 0 bases and J dropped 4; count of bases not matched to a gene: 8. Germline CDR1 and CDR2: MDHEN and SYDVKM. The CDR3 consists of 17 residues. The CDR3 protein is CASSLWETGGRSDTQYF. The DNA of the CDR3 is TGTGCCAGCAGTTTATGGGAGACAGGGGGACGGTCAGATACGCAGTATTTT.

In its sample, this clonotype was seen a few times. The chain employs TRBV12-3 or TRBV12-4 and TRBJ2-7; D remains ambiguous. V lost 7 bases and J 0 bases, leaving 16 bases between the germline ends. The length of the CDR3 is 15 residues. The CDR3 loop reads CASTSTAVSSYEQYF. The CDR3 region has the DNA TGTGCCAGCACCTCGACGGCAGTTAGCTCCTACGAGCAGTACTTC.

This clonotype was observed at least ten times. The V call is TRBV10-3, the J call TRBJ1-5; D ambiguous. The germline V and J ends were trimmed by 4 bases and 3 bases, with 7 bases remaining between them. The CDR3 totals 13 residues. The germline CDR1 and CDR2 sequences are ENHRY and SYGVKD. The chain's CDR3 is CAISVDNNQPQHF. In DNA, the CDR3 is TGTGCCATCAGTGTTGACAACAATCAGCCCCAGCATTTT.

In this sample, this clonotype turned up a few times. The CDR3 DNA reads as TGTGCCAGCAGTTACTCGCTAGACAGCAATCAGCCCCAGCATTTT. This gives the protein CASSYSLDSNQPQHF. The rearrangement uses TRBV6-5 and TRBJ1-5; D remains unclear. Deletions cut 0 bases from V and 1 base from J, with 7 bases between. Germline-derived CDR1 and CDR2 are MNHEY and SVGAGI. This CDR3 contains 15 residues.

This clonotype showed up many times. This chain links TRBV6-6 with TRBJ2-4; 7 bases fit TRBD2. The CDR3 has 14 residues. V shed 2 bases, J shed 6 bases, and the junction held 4 bases outside the gene matches. Germline V lookup: CDR1 MNHNY, CDR2 SVGAGI (reference sequence). The CDR3 DNA follows: TGTGCCAGCAGTTACGGGCCGGGGGGAAACATTCAGTACTTC. Amino acids: CASSYGPGGNIQYF.

There are a few counts of this clonotype. The chain employs TRBV20-1 and TRBJ1-1; TRBD1 might be the D (6 bases). CDR3 size: 15 residues. Germline-derived CDR1 and CDR2 are DFQATT and SNEGSKA (reference sequence). The V end lost 3 bases, the J end lost 6 bases, and 20 bases lay between the germline ends. The CDR3 loop is CSASVGQSHSPEAFF. As DNA, the CDR3 is TGCAGTGCTAGCGTTGGACAGAGCCATAGTCCTGAAGCTTTCTTT.

This clonotype was seen a few times. The genes are TRBV7-2 and TRBJ2-6; no reliable D call. V was cut by 3 bases and J by 2 bases, with 5 bases left in between. Germline V gene lookup returns CDR1 SGHTA and CDR2 FQGNSA. The CDR3 loop spans 14 amino acids. CDR3: CASSFIPGANVLTF. The CDR3 nucleotides are TGTGCCAGCAGCTTCATACCTGGGGCCAACGTCCTGACTTTC. The full variable domain, completed using reference TRBV7-2 and TRBJ2-6, is GAGVSQSPSNKVTEKGKDVELRCDPISGHTALYWYRQSLGQGLEFLIYFQGNSAPDKSGLPSDRFSAERTGGSVSTLTIQRTQQEDSAVYLCASSFIPGANVLTFGAGSRLTVL.

This clonotype was recorded a few times. The chain is built from TRBV28 and TRBJ2-3; D remains unclear. The V gene lost 6 bases and the J gene lost 0 bases, with 22 bases spanning the gap. Per germline, CDR1 MDHEN and CDR2 SYDVKM. The CDR3 consists of 18 residues. CDR3 sequence: CASSIQTELDPSTDTQYF. The CDR3 region has the DNA TGTGCCAGCAGCATTCAGACCGAATTAGACCCTAGCACAGATACGCAGTATTTT. The complete variable domain, with remaining parts taken from reference TRBV28 and TRBJ2-3, reads DVKVTQSSRYLVKRTGEKVFLECVQDMDHENMFWYRQDPGLGLRLIYFSYDVKMKEKGDIPEGYSVSREKKERFSLILESASTNQTSMYLCASSIQTELDPSTDTQYFGPGTRLTVL.

This clonotype showed up many times. This chain connects TRBV3-1 to TRBJ1-3, with unresolved D. This CDR3 has 14 residues. Germline CDR1 and CDR2: LGHDT and YNNKEL (reference sequence). V gave up 1 base and J gave up 0 bases, with 4 bases separating them. The CDR3 is CASSQGSSGNTIYF. The CDR3 DNA reads as TGTGCCAGCAGCCAAGGCAGCTCTGGAAACACCATATATTTT.

This clonotype was detected many times. The chain has TRBV6-6 and TRBJ2-6; the D is unclear. Germline V gene sequence: CDR1 MNHNY, CDR2 SVGAGI (reference sequence). The CDR3 is 15 residues long. Trimming left V 2 bases short and J 0 bases short, with 5 bases between. DNA of the CDR3: TGTGCCAGCAGTTACGGGATCTCTGGGGCCAACGTCCTGACTTTC. This codes for CASSYGISGANVLTF.

This clonotype has just a few counts. Written as DNA, the CDR3 is TGTGCCAGCAGCTTGATGGAGTACGGCGGGGGGGCCTACGAGCAGTACTTC. This codes for CASSLMEYGGGAYEQYF. The chain couples TRBV7-2 to TRBJ2-7; 9 nucleotides match TRBD2. This CDR3 is 17 amino acids long. V gave up 3 bases and J gave up 2 bases; unmatched junction bases: 11. Per germline, CDR1 SGHTA and CDR2 FQGNSA.

The chain couples TRBV6-2 or TRBV6-3 to TRBJ2-6; 9 bases agree with TRBD1. Looked up from germline, CDR1 is MNHEY and CDR2 is SVGEGT. CDR3 length equals 20 residues. V lost 0 bases, J lost 2 bases, and 11 bases stayed unmatched. In nucleotides, the CDR3 is TGTGCCAGCAGTTACTCGATGTTCTGGACAGGGGAGGCTGGGGCCAACGTCCTGACTTTC. It specifies CASSYSMFWTGEAGANVLTF.

This clonotype was counted at least ten times. V gene TRBV18 combines with J gene TRBJ1-1; no firm D call. V shed 3 bases and J shed 6 bases, with 14 bases lying between them. Germline V gene sequence: CDR1 KGHSH, CDR2 LQKENI. This CDR3 region has 14 residues. Written as DNA, the CDR3 is TGTGCCAGCTCACCTTCCCAAACTAGCGCTGAAGCTTTCTTT. It codes for CASSPSQTSAEAFF.

In its sample, this clonotype was seen a few times. The chain couples TRBV12-3 or TRBV12-4 to TRBJ1-5; D remains ambiguous. The CDR3 runs to 15 residues. Trimming shortened V by 3 bases and J by 7 bases, and 16 bases separated the two germline ends. DNA of the CDR3: TGTGCCAGCAGTTTCTCTGGCGGGCTGAGCCAGCCCCAGCATTTT. Its protein product is CASSFSGGLSQPQHF.

This clonotype showed up many times. The chain couples TRBV25-1 to TRBJ2-2, with 7 bases fitting TRBD1. The CDR3 has 14 residues. Germline V gives CDR1 MGHDK, CDR2 SYGVNS. The junction had 9 bases not matched to a gene; V was cut back by 8 bases and J by 6 bases. CDR3: CASGDSPPAGELFF. CDR3 in DNA: TGTGCCAGCGGGGACAGTCCTCCAGCCGGGGAGCTGTTTTTT.

The chain carries TRBV11-2 and TRBJ2-5, with D perhaps matching TRBD1 or TRBD2 (6 bases each). The CDR3 is made up of 14 amino acids. V dropped 5 bases and J dropped 4 bases, with 14 bases sitting between them. CDR1 and CDR2 from the germline V gene are SGHAT and FQNNGV. Here the CDR3 DNA reads TGTGCCAGCAGCCCACCCGGAGGGGGAGAGACCCAGTACTTC. This gives the protein CASSPPGGGETQYF.

This clonotype was recorded many times. The rearrangement uses TRBV29-1 and TRBJ2-2; the D gene could be TRBD1 or TRBD2 (7 bases each). From germline, CDR1 is SQVTM and CDR2 ANQGSEA. V was pared by 7 bases and J by 7 bases, with 19 bases between. This CDR3 has 14 residues. CDR3 loop: CSAPIDREGGELFF. CDR3 DNA sequence: TGCAGCGCACCAATCGACAGGGAGGGCGGGGAGCTGTTTTTT.